This T cell receptor beta chain came from a study of identical twins. Study findings and constraints: Partly confounded zero-insertion analyses could result from invariant MAIT and iNKT cells. Clonotypes of the beta chain that were abundant in cord blood carried fewer insertions (memory repertoires showed none).

The CDR3 has 14 residues. Germline V gene data show CDR1 as MRHNA and CDR2 as SNTAGT. V was pared by 2 bases and J by 8 bases, with 14 bases between. Each CDR3 protein is one row after TCRdb ran MiXCR on the 5' RACE reads. Among 240,000 or so distinct CDR3 sequences listed, around 7% were seen once. Donors uniformly comprised healthy Caucasians. This clonotype was observed at least ten times. The antigen is unknown. This same sample was also taken into another study, of yellow fever vaccine responses in identical twins.

The sequencing input was memory (CD45RO+) T cells sorted from blood. The origin of this receptor is a woman aged 18-29 years in good health. V and J are TRBV6-4 and TRBJ2-3; D might be TRBD2 (6 bases). The CDR3 DNA follows: TGTGCCAGCAGTGACGGAGGGGTAGCCTCTACGCAGTATTTT. Translating it yields CASSDGGVASTQYF.